This TCR beta chain emerged from a study of read filtering for tumor transcriptome and immune sequencing. Study as a whole: By R-ISS, stages I, II and III held roughly 8, 16 and 7 patients. Study results and caveats: IR-seq and RNA-seq agreed better without single-read clonotypes.

This clonotype appeared many times. Its target is not known. From roughly 400 ng of RNA, a library with molecular barcoded alpha/delta and beta/gamma adaptors was made. MiXCR was run by TCRdb on the reads, yielding one entry per CDR3 protein. The data hold roughly 41,000 distinct CDR3 sequences, with about 13% observed a single time. The V end lost 5 bases, the J end lost 0 bases, and 14 bases lay between the germline ends. CDR3 length: 16 amino acids. The sequence was obtained from a donor at least 40 years old with multiple myeloma. The chain links TRBV23-1 to TRBJ1-3; no firm D call. TRBV23-1 falls under the ORF class, with uncertain function. Sequenced material: a population of CD138-negative cells sorted from bone marrow. CDR3 protein: CASSSTAKNSGNTIYF. The CDR3 nucleotides read TGCGCCAGCAGTTCCACCGCCAAGAACTCTGGAAACACCATATATTTT.